This entry lists 10 T cell receptor beta chains sequenced from one sample in a study of cytomegalovirus exposure and HLA in healthy donors. The PCR made use of 60 Vbeta and 13 Jbeta primers. Produced via immunoSEQ multiplex PCR; TCRdb's table is partial and in-frame only. The sample holds a few hundred thousand clones, approximately 80% seen once. Sequenced input: PBMCs. The receptor set was obtained from a woman aged 60-75 years in good health and CMV-seropositive.

The chain has TRBV11-2 and TRBJ2-7; perhaps TRBD1 as D (5 bases). V lost 5 bases to trimming and J lost 4 bases, with 9 bases between them. Germline V gene lookup returns CDR1 SGHAT and CDR2 FQNNGV. This CDR3 spans 12 amino acids. The DNA of the CDR3 is TGTGCCAGCAGCCCCCAGGGTTACGAGCAGTACTTC. This codes for CASSPQGYEQYF.

In this sample, this clone turned up a few times. DNA of the CDR3: TGCGCCAGCAGCTTGGTGCAGGGGGCGGGGGCTGTCTATGGCTACACCTTC. This encodes CASSLVQGAGAVYGYTF. The chain recombines TRBV5-1 with TRBJ1-2; 8 bases line up with TRBD1. The CDR3 is 17 amino acids. The V and J ends lost 0 bases and 4 bases, in that order; junction bases with no gene match: 11. The V gene's germline CDR1 is SGHRS and CDR2 YFSETQ.

The rearrangement links TRBV4-2 to TRBJ2-1, with no clear D. CDR1 LGHNA and CDR2 YNFKEQ come from the germline V gene. The V end lost 1 base, the J end lost 0 bases, and 7 bases lay between the germline ends. The CDR3 totals 15 residues. This CDR3 is CASSQAATSYNEQFF. The CDR3 nucleotides are TGTGCCAGCAGCCAAGCAGCGACCTCCTACAATGAGCAGTTCTTC.

This rearrangement joins TRBV5-1 to TRBJ2-7, with 9 bases identical to TRBD1. Trimming cost V 4 bases and J 1 base; bases outside gene matches: 9. CDR3 size: 16 residues. The germline V gene encodes CDR1 SGHRS and CDR2 YFSETQ. DNA of the CDR3: TGCGCCAGCAGCCCATACCTCGGGACAGGGTCCTACGAGCAGTACTTC. This codes for CASSPYLGTGSYEQYF.

CDR3 sequence (DNA): TGTGCCAGCAGACGTGACAGGAACACTGAAGCTTTCTTT. This encodes CASRRDRNTEAFF. The rearrangement joins TRBV6-5 to TRBJ1-1; D perhaps matches TRBD1 (5 bases). Between the trimmed V and J ends, which lost 6 bases and 1 base, there was a span of 9 bases. CDR3 length: 13 amino acids. Germline V CDR1 and CDR2: MNHEY, SVGAGI.

CDR3 sequence: CASSFNSGTTNEQYF. The CDR3 DNA is TGTGCCAGCAGTTTCAATTCGGGGACAACCAACGAGCAGTACTTC. The chain employs TRBV28 and TRBJ2-5; perhaps TRBD1 as D (6 bases). The last part of the DNA fits TRBJ2-7 better; the J call may be wrong. Germline CDR1 reads MDHEN; CDR2 reads SYDVKM. The CDR3 is 15 residues long.

V usage is TRBV29-1 and J usage is TRBJ2-5, with 13 positions matching TRBD2. The J call may be incorrect, as the DNA end agrees better with TRBJ2-7. Germline loops: CDR1 SQVTM, CDR2 ANQGSEA. The CDR3 is made up of 14 amino acids. CDR3 nucleotide sequence: TGCAGCGTTGAAGGGACTAGCGGGAGTTACGAGCAGTACTTC. Encoded protein: CSVEGTSGSYEQYF.

The genes are TRBV5-6 and TRBJ2-1; the D is unclear. V lost 5 bases, J lost 0 bases, and 15 bases lay in between. Germline lookup yields CDR1 SGHDT and CDR2 YYEEEE. The CDR3 has 16 residues. Here the CDR3 reads CASSFGPPGSYNEQFF. CDR3 sequence (DNA): TGTGCCAGCAGTTTCGGCCCTCCGGGCTCCTACAATGAGCAGTTCTTC.

The chain joins TRBV2 to TRBJ2-1; 8 bases align to TRBD2. Germline loops: CDR1 SNHLY, CDR2 FYNNEI. CDR3 size: 16 residues. V shed 4 bases and J 8 bases; nucleotides not matched to a gene: 13. The CDR3 spells CASSAPWTSLQHEQFF. CDR3 sequence (DNA): TGTGCCAGCAGTGCGCCCTGGACTAGCCTCCAACATGAGCAGTTCTTC.

This clone was detected a few times. The rearrangement links TRBV28 to TRBJ2-3; D may be TRBD2 (5 bases). Germline assignment: CDR1 MDHEN and CDR2 SYDVKM. The CDR3 totals 12 residues. The V and J ends lost 6 bases and 8 bases respectively, with 12 bases between them. CDR3 sequence: CASRVSEGTQYF. The CDR3 DNA reads as TGTGCCAGCAGGGTTAGCGAGGGTACGCAGTATTTT.